Reported below is one TCR beta chain. Its specificity is not known. This record belongs to a study of OX40 agonist ivuxolimab in advanced cancers. Study information: Of mixed ages from about 23 to 90 and averaging approximately 60 years, the group was just under 85% male. Study-wide findings and caveats: CD8+ T cells showed, on average, more clonal expansion than CD4+ cells.

V was trimmed by 1 base and J by 5 bases, leaving 14 bases between them. The CDR3 spans 15 residues. From germline, CDR1 is LNHDA and CDR2 SQIVND (reference sequence). Profiled with immunoSEQ multiplex PCR; TCRdb holds only in-frame clones, not every one. The repertoire has approximately 94,000 clones, more than 75% of them found once; the top ten carry 0.81%. This TCR was sampled from an adult with an advanced solid tumor such as melanoma, head and neck, liver or kidney cancer. Source: CD4+ or CD8+ T cells sorted from blood, taken in a trial of the OX40 agonist ivuxolimab. The chain recombines TRBV19 with TRBJ2-5, with D possibly matching TRBD1 (6 bases). The CDR3 protein is CASSIADRKGETQYF. DNA for the CDR3: TGTGCCAGTAGTATAGCCGACAGGAAGGGCGAGACCCAGTACTTC.